What follows are 10 T cell receptor beta chains derived from one specimen sequenced in a study of shared clonotypes between healthy human individuals. The assay was immunoSEQ multiplex PCR, and TCRdb's table has in-frame clones only and misses some. Of roughly 2 million clones in the sample, under 97% were seen once. Sequenced sample: naive CD4+ T cells sorted from blood. Subset: CD45RA+ positively selected. All receptors come from a man aged 18-30 years in good health.

The genes are TRBV7-6 and TRBJ1-5, with D maybe TRBD1 (5 bases). This CDR3 contains 17 residues. The V gene's germline CDR1 is SGHVS and CDR2 FNYEAQ. V lost 4 bases to trimming and J lost 4 bases, with 20 bases between them. This chain's CDR3 is CASSSNRDPQGNQPQHF. The CDR3 region has the DNA TGTGCCAGCAGCTCAAACCGGGACCCTCAGGGTAATCAGCCCCAGCATTTT. Looking up the rest from reference TRBV7-6 and TRBJ1-5 gives the full variable domain: GAGVSQSPRYKVTKRGQDVALRCDPISGHVSLYWYRQALGQGPEFLTYFNYEAQQDKSGLPNDRFSAERPEGSISTLTIQRTEQRDSAMYRCASSSNRDPQGNQPQHFGDGTRLSIL.

This sequence joins TRBV18 and TRBJ1-4; D is undetermined. CDR1 is KGHSH and CDR2 is LQKENI in the germline V gene. Trimming stripped 2 bases from V and 4 bases from J, with 14 bases between. The CDR3 is 16 amino acids. The CDR3 bases are TGTGCCAGCTCACCAATAGTCCCGGTACTTAATGAAAAACTGTTTTTT. This encodes CASSPIVPVLNEKLFF.

This sequence joins TRBV7-2 and TRBJ1-4; no clear D gene. The CDR3 is 15 amino acids. Germline V lookup: CDR1 SGHTA, CDR2 FQGNSA. V was trimmed by 1 base and J by 4 bases, leaving 10 bases between them. The CDR3 is CASSLGGPVNEKLFF. The CDR3 coding sequence is TGTGCCAGCAGCTTAGGAGGACCGGTTAATGAAAAACTGTTTTTT.

This chain joins TRBV19 and TRBJ2-5; TRBD1 might be the D (6 bases). CDR3 length: 16 amino acids. Per germline, CDR1 LNHDA and CDR2 SQIVND (reference sequence). V lost 4 bases, J lost 2 bases, and 17 bases lay in between. This CDR3 is CASSSPGTPDQETQYF. CDR3 sequence (DNA): TGTGCCAGTAGTAGTCCCGGGACACCGGATCAAGAGACCCAGTACTTC.

Concerning this clone: The sample has other DNA sequences that encode this CDR3 too. The chain links TRBV30 to TRBJ1-6, with D possibly being TRBD1 (6 bases). Trimming took off 0 bases at V and 9 bases at J, with 9 bases between the two ends. Germline lookup yields CDR1 GTSNPN and CDR2 SVGIG (reference sequence). CDR3 length equals 13 residues. The CDR3 is CAWSVQGSSPLHF. DNA for the CDR3: TGTGCCTGGAGTGTACAGGGATCTTCACCCCTCCACTTT.

This clone has a single count. CDR3 bases: TGCGCCAGCAGCCAAGGTCGGCTAGCGGGGGATGGTTCCTACGAGCAGTACTTC. Residues: CASSQGRLAGDGSYEQYF. This rearrangement joins TRBV4-1 to TRBJ2-7; TRBD2 matches at 10 bases. Germline trimming cut 1 base from V and 1 base from J; bases unmatched to any gene: 10. Germline CDR1 and CDR2: MGHRA and YSYEKL. The CDR3 has 18 amino acids.

The chain couples TRBV6-5 to TRBJ1-2, with D hard to call. V was cut by 8 bases and J by 8 bases, with 18 bases left in between. The CDR3 consists of 13 residues. The V gene's germline CDR1 is MNHEY and CDR2 SVGAGI. CDR3 region: CASYPGGEYGYTF. CDR3 DNA: TGTGCCAGCTATCCCGGTGGGGAGTACGGCTACACCTTC.

V and J are TRBV19 and TRBJ1-2, with TRBD1 identical over 7 bases. The CDR3 is 16 residues long. The germline CDR1 and CDR2 sequences are LNHDA and SQIVND (reference sequence). The ends lost 1 base at V and 2 bases at J; junction bases unmatched: 7. CDR3 nucleotides: TGTGCCAGTAGTATAGTTGGGGACAGCCCGAACTATGGCTACACCTTC. Translated: CASSIVGDSPNYGYTF.

The gene calls are TRBV28 and TRBJ1-6; no reliable D call. Trimming removed 4 bases at V and 10 bases at J, with 17 bases between. The CDR3 is 15 amino acids. The germline V gene has CDR1 MDHEN and CDR2 SYDVKM. The CDR3 DNA reads TGTGCCAGCAGTTCCGACGCAGTCCCCCGATCACCCCTCCACTTT. It codes for CASSSDAVPRSPLHF.

J is TRBJ1-6 and V is TRBV27; D gene unclear. The germline gives CDR1 MNHEY, CDR2 SMNVEV (reference sequence). V lost 5 bases, J lost 9 bases, and 26 bases lay in between. There are 18 residues in the CDR3. CDR3 DNA sequence: TGTGCCAGCAGTCCGTGGGGTTCTACATATATACGGGGTTCACCCCTCCACTTT. It encodes CASSPWGSTYIRGSPLHF.